Listed below are T cell receptor beta chains from one sample, sequenced in a study of T cells in Graves' hyperthyroidism and ophthalmopathy. TCRdb fed the multiplex PCR reads into MiXCR, producing one record per CDR3 protein. The repertoire has a few hundred thousand distinct CDR3 sequences, about 45% of them found once; the top ten carry nearly 8.5%. Sequenced material: peripheral blood or thyroid tissue (not recorded which). The source is a woman aged 18-29 years with Graves' hyperthyroidism. Each CDR3 is given without its conserved first and last residue. D genes are given only for firm matches.

D: TRBD1
V: TRBV29-1
CDR3: SLDRVGTEAF

D: TRBD1
V: TRBV7-9
CDR3: ASSLGTGGQETQY

D: -
V: TRBV14
CDR3: ASSQGKGRTRSYEQY

D: -
V: TRBV7-9
CDR3: ASSPGFRVYGYT

D: TRBD1
V: TRBV29-1
CDR3: SVEGQGGRNTIY

D: -
V: TRBV7-2
CDR3: ASSLGTGYT

D: -
V: TRBV4-1
CDR3: ASSQVQTRADTIY

D: -
V: TRBV29-1
CDR3: SVRAGYVEAF

D: -
V: TRBV25-1
CDR3: ASSATETANSPLH

D: TRBD2
V: TRBV29-1
CDR3: SVLGLAGGQETQY

D: -
V: TRBV12-3/TRBV12-4
CDR3: ASREGGKLF

D: TRBD1
V: TRBV6-5
CDR3: ASSSRDRAAYEQY

D: -
V: TRBV19
CDR3: ASSSPAGGDYGYT

D: -
V: TRBV2
CDR3: ASSARVSSGNTIY

D: TRBD2
V: TRBV7-9
CDR3: ASSSGLAVNTGELF

D: -
V: TRBV20-1
CDR3: SARDQAQAHGELF

D: TRBD1
V: TRBV2
CDR3: ASSEAGTGNQPQH

D: -
V: TRBV7-2
CDR3: ASSLEGAREKLF

D: -
V: TRBV7-8
CDR3: ASSLNGGRGWTEAF